This T cell receptor beta chain was retrieved from a study of T cell responses to AZD1222 COVID-19 vaccine (dated by TCRdb to the early 2020s). The study in broad terms: TCR sequencing was performed for over 230 trial participants, of whom some 200 were given two doses of AZD1222 and about 25 were given two doses of MenACWY control vaccine. Enrollment into the trials was organized by age into subgroups of 18-55, 56-69 and 70-plus years, and those subgroups contained roughly 140, 27 and 60 TCR-sequenced participants, respectively. Overall results and qualifications from the work: After two AZD1222 doses, both the breadth and the depth of spike-specific TCRs were significantly higher than at day 0 and than in MenACWY recipients. In the small 56-69-year group, the increase in depth fell short of significance, most likely because of low power. Conclusions about previously exposed vaccinees are limited, since just 5 to 7 AZD1222 recipients were seropositive for SARS-CoV-2 at baseline. CD4 TCRs associated with the vaccine covered the entire spike protein, and the dominant responses were in regions 160-218 and 743-854. Reportedly, close to half of the unique spike-specific TCRs recognized epitopes lying outside the regions that are mutated in the B.1.351 and B.1.1.7 variants. Because no day 14 peak-response samples were available, the repertoires could be characterized only after the peak T cell response. Participants were mostly white British, with more females than males. The authors suggested clonal diversity may have been underestimated.

From the cysteine up to the phenylalanine, the CDR3 has a length of 13 residues. The sequence is cut down to CDR3 DNA, 39 bases in frame from base 1. Trimming takes 3 bases from V and 2 bases from J, and the germline ends sit 10 bases apart. The germline V gene (reference sequence) provides CDR1 DFQATT and CDR2 SNEGSKA. The CDR3 regions of human TCRbeta chains were subjected to immunosequencing. The study's own analysis went as follows. Repertoire TCRs were matched against a reference library of SARS-CoV-2-specific TCRs generated with the MIRA antigen-specificity platform. Breadth was defined as the fraction of unique TCRs that were SARS-CoV-2-associated. Depth was defined as the fraction of total T cells that were SARS-CoV-2-associated. Using the MIRA data, each spike-specific TCR was mapped to the spike region that the TCR reacts to and placed in a CD4 or CD8 class. Log10-transformed breadth and depth values were compared by one-way ANOVA with Sidak's multiple comparisons tests. Drawn from immuneACCESS, this table holds only the in-frame rearrangements with V and J called that TCRdb kept. Clones are partly lost; checked studies trace under half to an unresolved V gene and leave the rest unexplained. V and J calls plus clone size are reproduced from that table; the DNA served to infer D and trimming. In all, the sample holds around 120,000 clones, and roughly 90% of those were seen once. In total, the top ten clones hold under 3% of the sample.

Per the publication, the time point label means: about 28 days (+/-7) after the second vaccine dose. AZD1222 recipients whose second dose came at about 4 weeks and those whose second dose came at about 12 weeks were combined into one group, since spike-specific TCR depth and breadth did not differ between the two schedules. Samples from vaccinated people were obtained from the UK trials COV001 and COV002, which included a single-blind randomized controlled phase 2/3 trial of AZD1222 (ChAdOx1 nCoV-19) in healthy adults. For TCRbeta chain sequencing, PBMC samples from trial participants were taken at day 0 and at day 28 after the second dose. On this clone: The antigen this receptor binds is unknown. The record has no base qualities; no much larger clone is one base away.

The source is an adult who received the AZD1222 COVID-19 vaccine. The chain was built from TRBV20-1 and TRBJ2-5; tentative D gene TRBD1, with 5 bases matching. Sample: peripheral blood, taken 28 days after the second AZD1222 dose. Here the CDR3 is given as CSASRTPQETQYF. DNA sequence: TGCAGTGCTAGTCGGACACCGCAAGAGACCCAGTACTTC.